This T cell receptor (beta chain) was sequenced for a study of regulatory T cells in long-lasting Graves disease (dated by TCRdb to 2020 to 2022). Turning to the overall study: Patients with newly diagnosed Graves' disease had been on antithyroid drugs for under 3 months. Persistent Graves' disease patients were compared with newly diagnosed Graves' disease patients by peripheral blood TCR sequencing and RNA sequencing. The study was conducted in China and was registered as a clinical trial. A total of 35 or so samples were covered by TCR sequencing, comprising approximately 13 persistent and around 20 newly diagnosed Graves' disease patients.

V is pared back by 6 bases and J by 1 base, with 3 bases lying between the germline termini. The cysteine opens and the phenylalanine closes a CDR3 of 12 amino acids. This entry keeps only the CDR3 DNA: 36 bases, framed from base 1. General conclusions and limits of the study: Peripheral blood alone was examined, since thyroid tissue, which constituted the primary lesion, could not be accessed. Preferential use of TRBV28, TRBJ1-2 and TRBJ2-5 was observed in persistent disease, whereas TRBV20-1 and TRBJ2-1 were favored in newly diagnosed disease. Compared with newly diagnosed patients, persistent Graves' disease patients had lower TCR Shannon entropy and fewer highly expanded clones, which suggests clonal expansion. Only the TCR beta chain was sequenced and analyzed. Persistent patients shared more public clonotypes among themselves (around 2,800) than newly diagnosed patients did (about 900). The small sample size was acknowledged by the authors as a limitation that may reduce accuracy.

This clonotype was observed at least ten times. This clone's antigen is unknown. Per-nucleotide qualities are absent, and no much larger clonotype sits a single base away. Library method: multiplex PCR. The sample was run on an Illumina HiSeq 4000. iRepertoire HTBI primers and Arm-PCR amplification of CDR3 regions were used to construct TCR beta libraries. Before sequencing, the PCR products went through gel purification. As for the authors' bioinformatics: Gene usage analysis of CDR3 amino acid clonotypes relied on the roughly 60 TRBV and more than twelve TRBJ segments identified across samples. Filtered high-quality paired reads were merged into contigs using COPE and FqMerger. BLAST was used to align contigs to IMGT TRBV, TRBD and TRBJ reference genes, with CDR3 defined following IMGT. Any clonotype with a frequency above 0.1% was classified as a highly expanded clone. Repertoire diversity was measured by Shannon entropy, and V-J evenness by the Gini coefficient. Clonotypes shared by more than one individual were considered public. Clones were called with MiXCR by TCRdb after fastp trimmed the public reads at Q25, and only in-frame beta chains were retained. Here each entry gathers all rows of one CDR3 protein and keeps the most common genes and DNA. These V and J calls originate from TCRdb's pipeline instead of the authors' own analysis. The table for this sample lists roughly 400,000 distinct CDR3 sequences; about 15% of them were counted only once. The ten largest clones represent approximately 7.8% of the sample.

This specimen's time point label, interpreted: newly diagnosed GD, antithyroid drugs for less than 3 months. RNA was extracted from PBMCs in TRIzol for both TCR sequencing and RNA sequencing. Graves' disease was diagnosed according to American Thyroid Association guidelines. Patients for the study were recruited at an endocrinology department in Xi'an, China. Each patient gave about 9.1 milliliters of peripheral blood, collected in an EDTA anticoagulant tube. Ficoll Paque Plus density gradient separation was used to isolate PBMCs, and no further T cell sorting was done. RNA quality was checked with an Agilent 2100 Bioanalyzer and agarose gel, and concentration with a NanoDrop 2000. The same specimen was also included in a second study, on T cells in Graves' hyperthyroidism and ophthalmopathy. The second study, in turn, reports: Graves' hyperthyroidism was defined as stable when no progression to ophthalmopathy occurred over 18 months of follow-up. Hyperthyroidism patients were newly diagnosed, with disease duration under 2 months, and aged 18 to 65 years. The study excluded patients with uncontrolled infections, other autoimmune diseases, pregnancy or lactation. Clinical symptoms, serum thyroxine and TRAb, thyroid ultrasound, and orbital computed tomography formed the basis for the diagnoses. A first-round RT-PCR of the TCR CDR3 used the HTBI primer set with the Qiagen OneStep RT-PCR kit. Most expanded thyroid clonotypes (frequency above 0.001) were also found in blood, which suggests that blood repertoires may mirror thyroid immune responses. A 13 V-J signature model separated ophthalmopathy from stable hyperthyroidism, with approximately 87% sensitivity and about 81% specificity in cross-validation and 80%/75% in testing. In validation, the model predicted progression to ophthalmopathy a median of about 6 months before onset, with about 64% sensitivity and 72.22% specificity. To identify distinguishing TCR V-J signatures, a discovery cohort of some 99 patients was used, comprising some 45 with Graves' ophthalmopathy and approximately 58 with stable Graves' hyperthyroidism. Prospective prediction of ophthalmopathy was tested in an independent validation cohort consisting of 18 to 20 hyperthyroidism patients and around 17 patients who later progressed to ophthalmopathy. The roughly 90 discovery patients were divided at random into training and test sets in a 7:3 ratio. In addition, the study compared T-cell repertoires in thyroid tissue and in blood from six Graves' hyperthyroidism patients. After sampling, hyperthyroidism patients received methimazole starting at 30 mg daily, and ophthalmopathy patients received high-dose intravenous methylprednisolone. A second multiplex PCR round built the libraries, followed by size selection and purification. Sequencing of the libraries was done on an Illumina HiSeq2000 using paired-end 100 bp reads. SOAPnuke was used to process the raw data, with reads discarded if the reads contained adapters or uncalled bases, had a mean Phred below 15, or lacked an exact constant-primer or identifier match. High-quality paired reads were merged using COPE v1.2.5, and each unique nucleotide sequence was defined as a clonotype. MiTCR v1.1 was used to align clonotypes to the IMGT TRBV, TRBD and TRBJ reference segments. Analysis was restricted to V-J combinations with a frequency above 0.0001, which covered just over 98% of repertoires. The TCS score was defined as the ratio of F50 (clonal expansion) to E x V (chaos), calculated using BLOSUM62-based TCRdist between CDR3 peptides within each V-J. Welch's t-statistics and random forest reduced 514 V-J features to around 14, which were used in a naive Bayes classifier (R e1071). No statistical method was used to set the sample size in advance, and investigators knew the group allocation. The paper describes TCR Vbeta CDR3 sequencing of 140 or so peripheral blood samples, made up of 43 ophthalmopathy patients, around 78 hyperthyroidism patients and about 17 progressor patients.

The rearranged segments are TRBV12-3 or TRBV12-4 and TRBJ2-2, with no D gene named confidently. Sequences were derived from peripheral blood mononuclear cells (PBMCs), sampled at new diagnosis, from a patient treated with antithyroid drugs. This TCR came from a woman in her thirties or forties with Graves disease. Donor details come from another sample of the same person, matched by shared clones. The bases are TGTGCCAGCAGCAAGAACACCGGGGAGCTGTTTTTT. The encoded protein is CASSKNTGELFF.